A selection of T cell receptor beta chains follows, all from one sample in a study of T cell responses to AZD1222 COVID-19 vaccine. Some clones are missing from TCRdb's copy, which holds only in-frame ones; the method was immunoSEQ multiplex PCR. The table shows some 120,000 clones, with about 83% occurring only once. This specimen consisted of peripheral blood, obtained on day 0 of AZD1222 vaccination. These receptors were collected from an adult in good health. Both conserved end residues are part of each CDR3.

TRBJ1-5	TRBV6-5	CASSNEGVQPQHF
TRBJ1-2	TRBV14	CASSQDWYGYTF
TRBJ1-2	TRBV27	CASSFSQHYGYTF
TRBJ2-2	TRBV5-4	CASSPTSGRGSGELFF
TRBJ1-5	TRBV19	CAGGASNQPQHF
TRBJ2-3	TRBV6-4	CASSKDYTDTQYF
TRBJ1-5	TRBV28	CASSLRAGGWYSNQPQHF
TRBJ2-5	TRBV5-1	CASSLVGGPETQYF
TRBJ2-7	TRBV6-4	CASSDYPTRISHEQYF
TRBJ1-1	TRBV28	CASRGSFLGTEAFF
TRBJ1-4	TRBV28	CASSLIGKLFF
TRBJ2-7	TRBV3-1/TRBV3-2	CASSQTNYEQYF
TRBJ2-1	TRBV6-1	CASSEAYLAERQQFF
TRBJ2-7	TRBV7-2	CASSSYGGSTYEQYF
TRBJ1-1	TRBV28	CASGMRDPEAFF
TRBJ2-7	TRBV30	CAWSRDYEQYF
TRBJ2-3	TRBV10-3	CAISDPPALDTQYF
TRBJ2-1	TRBV5-4	CASSRLSGSDEQFF
TRBJ2-2	TRBV7-2	CASSTGLAGVLGELFF
TRBJ1-5	TRBV5-6	CASSSANQPQHF
TRBJ1-1	TRBV7-2	CASSLVGYTEAFF
TRBJ2-7	TRBV5-1	CASSLTGTYEQYF
TRBJ2-1	TRBV7-9	CASSPRWASGRNYNEQFF
TRBJ1-4	TRBV5-8	CASSIGQAQNEKLFF
TRBJ2-3	TRBV5-6	CASSRWTSATDTQYF
TRBJ2-5	TRBV7-9	CASSLTNRGVGEETQYF
TRBJ1-2	TRBV6-5	CAGGQGQVGGYTF
TRBJ2-7	TRBV7-6	CASSPTEDPYEQYF
TRBJ1-6	TRBV18	CASSRGQIYNSPLHF
TRBJ2-3	TRBV7-2	CASSLVGGTSTDTQYF
TRBJ1-3	TRBV7-9	CASSGGTARGNTIYF
TRBJ1-3	TRBV15	CATSTDIPGQGAKDTIYF
TRBJ2-3	TRBV5-5	CASSPQRGTQYF
TRBJ2-1	TRBV20-1	CSARNYNEQFF
TRBJ2-3	TRBV9	CASSLRQGSTDTQYF
TRBJ2-1	TRBV20-1	CSARSGREQFF
TRBJ1-1	TRBV5-6	CASSPQGTFLTEAFF
TRBJ2-3	TRBV7-3	CASSDLSGVGDTQYF
TRBJ2-3	TRBV12-3/TRBV12-4	CASRGYSTDTQYF
TRBJ2-1	TRBV1	CTSSQANPGTRWNEQFF
TRBJ1-6	TRBV6-2/TRBV6-3	CASRYDTYNSPLHF
TRBJ2-5	TRBV27	CASRTYGLAGQETQYF
TRBJ2-1	TRBV19	CASSIGRLAAHNEQFF
TRBJ1-1	TRBV29-1	CSVENAFF
TRBJ1-3	TRBV7-2	CASSSGNTIYF
TRBJ2-1	TRBV7-7	CATLGGADGLAGFGGNEQFF
TRBJ1-1	TRBV9	CASSEGLGTSQAFF
TRBJ2-7	TRBV6-5	CASGPGQGVNEQYF
TRBJ1-2	TRBV18	CASSPPDKVNYGYTF
TRBJ2-1	TRBV19	CASSIERLAGARGNEQFF
TRBJ1-5	TRBV7-2	CASSPATASNQPQHF
TRBJ1-2	TRBV4-2	CASSQEPGRGYTF
TRBJ2-7	TRBV25-1	CASQVGLSYEQYF
TRBJ2-7	TRBV5-1	CASSQQGSYEQYF
TRBJ2-2	TRBV19	CATTGTLNTGELFF